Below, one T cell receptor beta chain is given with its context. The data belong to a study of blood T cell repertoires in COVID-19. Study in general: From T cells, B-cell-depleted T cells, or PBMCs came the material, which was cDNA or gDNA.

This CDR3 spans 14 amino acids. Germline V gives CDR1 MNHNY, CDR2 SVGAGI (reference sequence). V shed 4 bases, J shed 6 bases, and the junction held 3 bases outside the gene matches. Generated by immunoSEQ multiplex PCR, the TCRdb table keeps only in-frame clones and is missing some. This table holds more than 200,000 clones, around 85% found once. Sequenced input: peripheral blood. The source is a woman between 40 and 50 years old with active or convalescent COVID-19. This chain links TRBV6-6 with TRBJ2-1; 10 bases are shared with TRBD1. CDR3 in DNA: TGTGCCAGCAGTTCGGGGACAGGGGCCAATGAGCAGTTCTTC. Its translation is CASSSGTGANEQFF.